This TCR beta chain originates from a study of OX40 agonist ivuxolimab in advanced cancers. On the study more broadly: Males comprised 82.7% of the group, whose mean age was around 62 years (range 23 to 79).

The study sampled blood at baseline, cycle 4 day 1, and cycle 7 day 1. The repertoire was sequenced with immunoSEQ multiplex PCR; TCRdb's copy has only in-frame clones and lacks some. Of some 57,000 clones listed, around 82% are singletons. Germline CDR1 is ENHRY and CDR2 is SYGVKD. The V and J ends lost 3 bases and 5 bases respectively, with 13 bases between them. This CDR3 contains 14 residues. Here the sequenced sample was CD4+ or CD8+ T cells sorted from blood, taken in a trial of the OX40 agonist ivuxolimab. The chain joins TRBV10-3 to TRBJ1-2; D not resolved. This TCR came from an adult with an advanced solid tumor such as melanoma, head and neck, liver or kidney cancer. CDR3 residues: CAISDRPGLYGYTF. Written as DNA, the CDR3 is TGTGCCATCAGTGACCGCCCGGGTCTATATGGCTACACCTTC.